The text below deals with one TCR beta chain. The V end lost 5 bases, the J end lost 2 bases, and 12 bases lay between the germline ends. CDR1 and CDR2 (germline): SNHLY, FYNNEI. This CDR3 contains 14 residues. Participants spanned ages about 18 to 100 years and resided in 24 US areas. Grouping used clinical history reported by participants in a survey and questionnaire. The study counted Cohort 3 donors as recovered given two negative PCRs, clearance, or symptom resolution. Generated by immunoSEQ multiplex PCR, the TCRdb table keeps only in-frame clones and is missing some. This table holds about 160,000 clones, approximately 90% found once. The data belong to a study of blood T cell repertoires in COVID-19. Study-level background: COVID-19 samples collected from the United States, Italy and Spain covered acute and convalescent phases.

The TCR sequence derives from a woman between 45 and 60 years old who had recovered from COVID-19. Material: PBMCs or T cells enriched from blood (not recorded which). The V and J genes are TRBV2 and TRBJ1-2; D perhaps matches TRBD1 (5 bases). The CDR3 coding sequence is TGTGCCAGCAGTCGGAGTACAGGCAACTATGGCTACACCTTC. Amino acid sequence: CASSRSTGNYGYTF.